This T cell receptor beta chain was obtained from a study of CD4 T cells in relation to SARS-CoV-2 and coronaviruses. The overall study: The restricting HLA molecule for shared crossreactive spike epitopes was mapped.

This clone has a single count. Generated by immunoSEQ multiplex PCR, the TCRdb table keeps only in-frame clones and is missing some. The sample lists tens of thousands of clones, 80% to 95% seen once, with about 0.23% in the top ten. Before the COVID-19 pandemic, during about 2011-2019, CD4+ T cells were taken from unexposed donors. The CDR3 consists of 14 residues. From germline, CDR1 is SGHRS and CDR2 YFSETQ. The ends were cut back, 1 base at V and 7 bases at J, with 12 bases in the middle. The chain recombines TRBV5-1 with TRBJ1-5; D gene uncertain. The receptor was isolated from a human donor in good health. Specimen: naive CD4+ T cells from PBMCs. The subset denotes: naive CD4+ T cells isolated by negative enrichment. The DNA of the CDR3 is TGCGCCAGCAGCTTGAGTGGAACGAGCCAGCCCCAGCATTTT. It yields the protein CASSLSGTSQPQHF.